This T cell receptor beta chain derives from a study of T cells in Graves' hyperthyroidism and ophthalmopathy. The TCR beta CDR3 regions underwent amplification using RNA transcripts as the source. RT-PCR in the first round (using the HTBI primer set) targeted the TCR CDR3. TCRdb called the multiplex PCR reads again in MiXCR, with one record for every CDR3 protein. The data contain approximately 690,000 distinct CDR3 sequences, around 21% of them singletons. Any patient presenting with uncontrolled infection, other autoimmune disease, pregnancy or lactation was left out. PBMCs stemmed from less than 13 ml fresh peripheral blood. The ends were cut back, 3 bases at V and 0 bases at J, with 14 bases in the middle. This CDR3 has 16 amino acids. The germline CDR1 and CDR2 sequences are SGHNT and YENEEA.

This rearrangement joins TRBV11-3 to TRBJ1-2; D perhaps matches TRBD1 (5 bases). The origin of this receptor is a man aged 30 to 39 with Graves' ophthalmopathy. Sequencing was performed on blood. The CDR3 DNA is TGTGCCAGCAGCTTGTTCTCAGACAGAGCTAACTATGGCTACACCTTC. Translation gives CASSLFSDRANYGYTF.